These T cell receptor beta chains were read from a single sample in a study of blood T cell repertoires in COVID-19. Repertoires were generated with immunoSEQ multiplex PCR, while TCRdb's copy carries only in-frame clones and drops some. The table shows a few hundred thousand clones, with roughly 90% occurring only once. The specimen sequenced was peripheral blood. The receptor set was obtained from a man in his forties or fifties with acute or convalescent COVID-19. CDR3s leave out the opening cysteine and the closing phenylalanine or tryptophan. The order of the fields is V gene, J gene, CDR3 protein.

>TRBV5-8|TRBJ1-2
ASSLNERAGATYGYT
>TRBV10-3|TRBJ2-3
AISESGLAGATDTQY
>TRBV30|TRBJ2-7
AWSGGGRWYEQY
>TRBV5-1|TRBJ2-5
ASSLGNREETQY
>TRBV9|TRBJ2-1
ASSSPIGGGSYNEQF
>TRBV24-1|TRBJ1-3
ATSDRTGEGGNTIY
>TRBV10-3|TRBJ1-4
AISEGKGFEKLF
>TRBV6-5|TRBJ1-2
ASSSIQRNYGYT
>TRBV30|TRBJ2-3
AWSVRASGGTTQY
>TRBV7-8|TRBJ1-2
ASSRTGRYGYT
>TRBV6-1|TRBJ2-1
ASSDGYGEQF
>TRBV5-6|TRBJ2-2
ASSLQGNGELF
>TRBV7-9|TRBJ1-1
ASSLEGGRDAF
>TRBV18|TRBJ1-1
ASSPGQDTEAF
>TRBV3-1/TRBV3-2|TRBJ2-2
ASSQIRLARTGELF
>TRBV5-4|TRBJ2-7
ASSLAGDRPSYEQY
>TRBV7-8|TRBJ1-2
ASSLGQEGFGYT
>TRBV6-5|TRBJ1-2
ASSLGSAGGYT
>TRBV6-5|TRBJ1-1
ASSSTGANTEAF
>TRBV10-3|TRBJ1-3
AISGQGSSGNTIY
>TRBV6-5|TRBJ1-4
ASSYSIGTGNEKLF
>TRBV5-1|TRBJ2-2
ASSQSGGSGELF
>TRBV3-1/TRBV3-2|TRBJ1-1
ASTRGGSIEAF
>TRBV10-2|TRBJ2-4
ASSVVGGQNIQY
>TRBV5-1|TRBJ1-3
ASSLWPSGTGNTIY
>TRBV19|TRBJ1-1
ASSLGAGDLDTEAF
>TRBV18|TRBJ2-1
ASSSRQGLSYNEQF
>TRBV12-5|TRBJ2-3
ASELGNLAGGDTQY
>TRBV2|TRBJ2-3
ASSEAGRGTDTQY
>TRBV3-1/TRBV3-2|TRBJ2-3
ASSPRLLAGETASTDTQY
>TRBV27|TRBJ2-1
ASSSPSGRGSSYGYNEQF
>TRBV5-4|TRBJ2-5
ASSLTGQGTTQETQY
>TRBV7-2|TRBJ2-1
ASSLARDASYNEQF
>TRBV9|TRBJ1-3
ASSVDQVKAGNTIY
>TRBV7-9|TRBJ2-7
ASSLGMAYEQY
>TRBV2|TRBJ2-2
ATKRQATGELF
>TRBV6-4|TRBJ1-1
ASAPGGAGTGEAF
>TRBV24-1|TRBJ2-2
ATRSETGELF
>TRBV7-9|TRBJ1-1
ASSSSGGQRVL
>TRBV10-3|TRBJ1-1
AISESPDRNTEAF
>TRBV5-1|TRBJ2-1
ASSLATEGVTREQF
>TRBV19|TRBJ1-2
ASSTRQGNYGYT
>TRBV29-1|TRBJ2-3
SVDADTQY
>TRBV7-7|TRBJ2-2
ASGDRGTGELF
>TRBV5-1|TRBJ1-2
ASSLGQGRGYT
>TRBV28|TRBJ1-6
ASRAAGTVYSPLH
>TRBV9|TRBJ1-2
ASSKRGTGGDGYT
>TRBV29-1|TRBJ1-1
SVEGRNTEAF